The clone carrying this T cell receptor beta chain was recorded only once. Its antigen remains unknown. The germline V and J ends were trimmed by 5 bases and 2 bases, with 12 bases remaining between them. This CDR3 comprises 15 residues. Germline loops: CDR1 SGHTA, CDR2 FQGTGA. These data are taken from a study of shared clonotypes between healthy human individuals. Study conclusions and caveats: Though the depth was large, rarefaction showed that sorted-subset sequencing was incomplete.

The protocol was immunoSEQ multiplex PCR, while the TCRdb copy is restricted to in-frame clones and leaves out a portion. The sample consists of more than 2 million clones, almost 96% of them appearing once. The sequenced material came from naive CD4+ T cells sorted from blood. The sample's subset: CD45RA+ positively selected. The rearrangement links TRBV7-3 to TRBJ2-2; a possible D gene is TRBD1 (5 bases). The clonotype was recovered from a man aged 18 to 30 in good health. DNA for the CDR3: TGTGCCAGCAGCCTACAGGTTCCTAACACCGGGGAGCTGTTTTTT. Amino acid sequence: CASSLQVPNTGELFF.